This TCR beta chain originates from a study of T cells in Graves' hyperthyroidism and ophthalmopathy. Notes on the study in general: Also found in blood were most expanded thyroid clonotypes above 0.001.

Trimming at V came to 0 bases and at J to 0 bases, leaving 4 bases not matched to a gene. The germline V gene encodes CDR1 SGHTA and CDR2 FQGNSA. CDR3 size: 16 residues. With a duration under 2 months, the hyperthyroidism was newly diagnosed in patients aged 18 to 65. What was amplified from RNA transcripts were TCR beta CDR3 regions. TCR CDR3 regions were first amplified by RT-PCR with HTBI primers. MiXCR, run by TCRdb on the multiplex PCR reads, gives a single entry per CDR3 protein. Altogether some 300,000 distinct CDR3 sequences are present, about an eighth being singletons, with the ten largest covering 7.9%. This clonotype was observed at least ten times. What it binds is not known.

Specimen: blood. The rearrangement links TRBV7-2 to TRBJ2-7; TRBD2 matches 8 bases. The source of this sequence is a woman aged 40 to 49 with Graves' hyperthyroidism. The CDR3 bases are TGTGCCAGCAGCTTAGCCAGCGGGGGTGCCTCCTACGAGCAGTACTTC. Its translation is CASSLASGGASYEQYF.